A selection of T cell receptor beta chains follows, all from one sample in a study of blood T cell repertoires in COVID-19. The protocol was immunoSEQ multiplex PCR, while the TCRdb copy is restricted to in-frame clones and leaves out a portion. The sample consists of fewer than 250,000 clones, about nine tenths of them appearing once. The specimen was peripheral blood. These receptors came from a woman between 65 and 79 years old with acute or convalescent COVID-19. Each CDR3 is given with its conserved first and last residue. Fields, in order: J gene, V gene, clone size, D gene, CDR3 DNA, CDR3 protein. D genes are given only for firm matches. Clone size is given for some rows only: seen once, a few or many times, or a class if the clone is expanded.

TRBJ2-3 TRBV7-2 NA TRBD2 TGTGCCAGCACCCACTTGGCTAGCGGGAAGACAGATACGCAGTATTTT CASTHLASGKTDTQYF
TRBJ2-7 TRBV5-1 NA NA TGCGCCAGCAGCTCCGTCTCCTACGAGCAGTACTTC CASSSVSYEQYF
TRBJ2-1 TRBV3-1/TRBV3-2 NA NA TGTGCCAGCAGCCCTTCTACCCCAACCAATGAGCAGTTCTTC CASSPSTPTNEQFF
TRBJ1-6 TRBV4-3 NA TRBD1 TGCGCCAGCAGCCCGAAGGGGGCAGCAGGGTCCTATAATTCACCCCTCCACTTT CASSPKGAAGSYNSPLHF
TRBJ2-5 TRBV20-1 NA NA TGCAGTGCTAACCGGGAGACCCAGTACTTC CSANRETQYF
TRBJ1-2 TRBV7-6 few NA TGTGCCAGCAGCTCAGGGTCTTATGGCTACACCTTC CASSSGSYGYTF
TRBJ1-2 TRBV27 NA TRBD1 TGTGCCAGCAGGAGCCCAGGACAGGGAAACGGCTACACCTTC CASRSPGQGNGYTF
TRBJ1-2 TRBV18 NA NA TGTGCCAGCTCGCCCGACAGGAACTCGCGCTACACCTTC CASSPDRNSRYTF
TRBJ1-1 TRBV5-1 NA NA TGCGCCAGCAGCTTGGTAGGGTGGGGGGAAGGAGCTTTCTTT CASSLVGWGEGAFF
TRBJ1-5 TRBV12-5 NA NA TGTGCTAGTGGCCTCCGGGACAATCAGCCCCAGCATTTT CASGLRDNQPQHF
TRBJ1-6 TRBV5-1 many NA TGCGCCAGCAGCTTAATAGCGAACAATTCACCCCTCCACTTT CASSLIANNSPLHF